This entry concerns a single T cell receptor (beta chain). Antigen specificity is unknown. The data were taken from a study of cytomegalovirus exposure and HLA in healthy donors. On the study more broadly: Samples from HLA-typed donors yielded about 86 million unique TCRs in an early data release.

Whole-study results and caveats: Later analysis indicated greater clonal expansion among HLA-associated TCR beta chains than among equally common other chains. One variant, a missense change in DCLRE1C, was linked in a later analysis to TCR beta V- and J-gene trimming.

Germline CDR1 is MGHRA and CDR2 is YSYEKL. Trimming shortened V by 3 bases and J by 0 bases, and 20 bases separated the two germline ends. The CDR3 covers 18 residues. Researchers ran the PCR with 60 Vbeta and 13 Jbeta primers. Repertoires were generated with immunoSEQ multiplex PCR, while TCRdb's copy carries only in-frame clones and drops some. The sample lists 200,000 to 250,000 clones, around 81% occurring once. The TCR sequence derives from a woman aged 50 to 60 in good health and CMV-seropositive. The chain employs TRBV4-1 and TRBJ1-1; the D is unclear. The sample consisted of PBMCs. The CDR3 loop reads CASSQEQTDGYMNTEAFF. In DNA, the CDR3 is TGCGCCAGCAGCCAGGAACAGACCGACGGATACATGAACACTGAAGCTTTCTTT.